The 18 T cell receptor beta chains below were found in one sample sequenced in a study of cytomegalovirus exposure and HLA in healthy donors (dated by TCRdb to 2017 to 2019). Receptors were amplified or captured by the immunoSEQ multiplex PCR assay. A mixture of 60 forward primers for TCR Vbeta segments and 13 reverse primers for TCR Jbeta segments was used in the multiplex PCR. TCRdb retrieved this table from immuneACCESS and kept in-frame rearrangements only. Not all clones are present; in checked studies, unresolved V genes account for under half, and no reason is known for the remainder. The sample yields under 200,000 clones; about 13% were counted once. 7.8% of the sample rests with the top ten. The specimen sequenced was PBMCs. Receptors were obtained from a man in his fifties or sixties in good health and CMV-seropositive.

The genes are TRBV5-6 and TRBJ2-4; D perhaps matches TRBD2 (7 bases). Deletions cut 0 bases from V and 3 bases from J, with 10 bases between. This CDR3 comprises 15 residues. Germline V gene sequence: CDR1 SGHDT, CDR2 YYEEEE. CDR3 protein: CASSLEGGYKNIQYF. Written as DNA, the CDR3 is TGTGCCAGCAGCTTGGAGGGGGGGTACAAAAACATTCAGTACTTC.

The V and J genes are TRBV7-2 and TRBJ1-5; no reliable D call. V was cut by 3 bases and J by 3 bases, with 6 bases left in between. The CDR3 totals 13 residues. CDR1 and CDR2 (germline): SGHTA, FQGNSA. The CDR3 DNA is TGTGCCAGCAGCTTTACATTCAATCAGCCCCAGCATTTT. Amino acid sequence: CASSFTFNQPQHF.

In its sample, this clone was seen a few times. This chain uses TRBV9 with TRBJ1-2, with a possible D match to TRBD1 (6 bases). This CDR3 region has 13 residues. In germline, CDR1 is SGDLS, CDR2 YYNGEE. With 1 base removed from V and 8 bases from J, the gap between germline ends came to 12 bases. The CDR3 protein is CASSVQQGLGYTF. CDR3 nucleotides: TGTGCCAGCAGCGTACAACAGGGTTTGGGCTACACCTTC.

This clone was seen a few times. The rearrangement uses TRBV5-1 and TRBJ1-1; D might be TRBD1 (5 bases). This CDR3 region has 13 residues. The V gene's germline CDR1 is SGHRS and CDR2 YFSETQ. Trimming removed 0 bases at V and 3 bases at J, with 6 bases between. The CDR3 bases are TGCGCCAGCAGCTTGGCACAGGACACTGAAGCTTTCTTT. Translation gives CASSLAQDTEAFF.

The rearrangement links TRBV18 to TRBJ2-3; 12 bases fit TRBD1. CDR1 and CDR2 (germline): KGHSH, LQKENI. V lost 3 bases to trimming and J lost 6 bases; unmatched junction nucleotides: 7. CDR3 length: 16 residues. CDR3 region: CASSPSGTGGLDTQYF. The CDR3 DNA sequence: TGTGCCAGCTCACCCTCCGGGACAGGGGGCCTGGATACGCAGTATTTT.

This clone turned up a few times. CDR3 DNA: TGTGCCAGCAGTTTTGTAGGGAGAGGCACTGAAGCTTTCTTT. It yields the protein CASSFVGRGTEAFF. The chain carries TRBV6-5 and TRBJ1-1, with D unclear. The CDR3 has 14 amino acids. Deletions cut 4 bases from V and 4 bases from J, with 13 bases between. Germline V gene lookup returns CDR1 MNHEY and CDR2 SVGAGI.

This clone was counted once. The chain joins TRBV28 to TRBJ1-2; TRBD1 matches at 12 bases. The J segment lost 4 bases and the V segment lost 6 bases, leaving 6 bases of the junction unmatched. Germline V CDR1 and CDR2: MDHEN, SYDVKM. This CDR3 is 15 amino acids long. DNA for the CDR3: TGTGCCAGCAGCCCGGGGACAGGGGGCACCTATGGCTACACCTTC. Its protein is CASSPGTGGTYGYTF.

The chain carries TRBV5-1 and TRBJ2-5; 8 bases agree with TRBD1. The CDR3 runs 14 residues. V gave up 5 bases and J gave up 5 bases; unmatched junction bases: 8. The V gene's germline CDR1 is SGHRS and CDR2 YFSETQ. The CDR3: CASSSGGVGETQYF. The CDR3 DNA reads as TGCGCCAGCAGTTCAGGGGGCGTCGGTGAGACCCAGTACTTC.

This clone was detected a few times. The CDR3 DNA sequence: TGTGCCAGCAGACTCAGGGGGTTATCTGAAGCTTTCTTT. Translated: CASRLRGLSEAFF. V and J are TRBV6-5 and TRBJ1-1, with 7 bases lining up with TRBD1. The CDR3 contains 13 residues. Trimming cost V 6 bases and J 6 bases; bases outside gene matches: 7. The germline CDR1 and CDR2 sequences are MNHEY and SVGAGI.

In this sample, this clone turned up a few times. The chain employs TRBV4-3 and TRBJ2-3, with D possibly matching TRBD2 (7 bases). Germline CDR1 LGHNA, CDR2 YSLEER. The CDR3 runs to 15 residues. V gave up 0 bases and J gave up 1 base, with 8 bases separating them. The CDR3: CASSQEGGRTDTQYF. In DNA, the CDR3 is TGCGCCAGCAGCCAAGAGGGGGGGCGCACAGATACGCAGTATTTT.

This clone was seen only a few times. The rearrangement uses TRBV29-1 and TRBJ2-3, with TRBD2 matching over 15 bases. The CDR3 totals 17 residues. Germline CDR1 SQVTM, CDR2 ANQGSEA. Trimming cost V 4 bases and J 4 bases; bases outside gene matches: 9. The CDR3, as DNA: TGCAGCGTTGCACCGGGACTAGCGGGGGGCGGGGCAGATACGCAGTATTTT. Protein: CSVAPGLAGGGADTQYF.

The rearrangement joins TRBV11-2 to TRBJ2-5, with 15 bases aligning to TRBD2. The CDR3 consists of 17 residues. Germline CDR1 is SGHAT and CDR2 is FQNNGV. V dropped 5 bases and J dropped 0; count of bases not matched to a gene: 4. This CDR3 reads CASSGGLAGGHQETQYF. The DNA for the CDR3 is TGTGCCAGCAGCGGGGGACTAGCGGGGGGCCACCAAGAGACCCAGTACTTC.

This clone was seen only a few times. The chain combines TRBV5-1 with TRBJ2-7; perhaps TRBD1 as D (6 bases). Trimming cost V 1 base and J 10 bases, with 9 bases left between them. The CDR3 spans 11 residues. Germline-derived CDR1 and CDR2 are SGHRS and YFSETQ. This CDR3 is CASSLTGTQYF. The CDR3, as DNA: TGCGCCAGCAGCTTGACCGGGACACAGTACTTC. The full variable domain, in which reference TRBV5-1 and TRBJ2-7 provide the parts outside the CDR3, is KAGVTQTPRYLIKTRGQQVTLSCSPISGHRSVSWYQQTPGQGLQFLFEYFSETQRNKGNFPGRFSGRQFSNSRSEMNVSTLELGDSALYLCASSLTGTQYFGPGTRLTVT.

V and J are TRBV7-2 and TRBJ2-1; tentatively, D is TRBD1 (5 bases). The V gene lost 9 bases and the J gene lost 8 bases, with 11 bases spanning the gap. Germline V lookup: CDR1 SGHTA, CDR2 FQGNSA. This CDR3 spans 11 amino acids. DNA for the CDR3: TGTGCCAGTAGGGGTTCCTATGAGCAGTTCTTC. It codes for CASRGSYEQFF.

This clone was observed a handful of times. The chain links TRBV11-3 to TRBJ2-2, with D unresolved. V was trimmed by 0 bases and J by 7 bases, leaving 9 bases between them. Germline loops: CDR1 SGHNT, CDR2 YENEEA. The length of the CDR3 is 14 residues. CDR3 residues: CASSLEGVNGELFF. The DNA of the CDR3 is TGTGCCAGCAGCTTAGAAGGAGTTAACGGGGAGCTGTTTTTT.

In its sample, this clone was seen a few times. The rearrangement joins TRBV5-6 to TRBJ2-3; 7 nucleotides agree with TRBD2. With V trimmed by 1 base and J by 2 bases, 4 bases remained unmatched. Germline lookup yields CDR1 SGHDT and CDR2 YYEEEE. The CDR3 runs 15 residues. In DNA form, the CDR3 reads TGTGCCAGCAGCTTGTCGGGGGGTATCACAGATACGCAGTATTTT. Translated, it gives CASSLSGGITDTQYF.

The chain is built from TRBV5-1 and TRBJ1-4; 7 bases agree with TRBD1. Germline loops: CDR1 SGHRS, CDR2 YFSETQ. The CDR3 spans 14 residues. J was trimmed by 4 bases and V by 4 bases; bases with no gene match: 4. The CDR3 bases are TGCGCCAGCAGCACAGGGGTTGTTAATGAAAAACTGTTTTTT. This gives the protein CASSTGVVNEKLFF.

This clone was counted a few times. The chain is built from TRBV5-5 and TRBJ1-3, with 7 bases matching TRBD1. CDR1 is SGHKS, CDR2 YYEKEE, per germline (reference sequence). This CDR3 is 16 amino acids long. Losses at the gene ends were 1 base for V and 0 bases for J; bases not matched to a gene: 4. The CDR3, as DNA: TGTGCCAGCAGCTTGACAGGGGACCGCTCTGGAAACACCATATATTTT. Translated: CASSLTGDRSGNTIYF. The whole variable domain, filled in from reference TRBV5-5 and TRBJ1-3, reads DAGVTQSPTHLIKTRGQQVTLRCSPISGHKSVSWYQQVLGQGPQFIFQYYEKEERGRGNFPDRFSARQFPNYSSELNVNALLLGDSALYLCASSLTGDRSGNTIYFGEGSWLTVV.